This T cell receptor beta chain comes out of a study of response to subunit inactivated influenza vaccine. This CDR3 has 12 amino acids. The germline CDR1 and CDR2 sequences are DFQATT and SNEGSKA (reference sequence). This clonotype was seen only a few times. TCRdb processed the RT-PCR reads anew with MiXCR; each CDR3 protein has one entry. This sample carries 500,000 to 550,000 distinct CDR3 sequences, approximately 20% of them seen once, and the ten largest clones take approximately 3%. These sequences were also reported in another study, on T cells expressing NK-cell markers. That work states: The authors made TCR beta cDNA libraries by 5'RACE template switching. This switching added a universal primer site and UMIs. Within the sequenced cohort of eight donors, seven exhibited HCMV seropositivity and one was seronegative.

The sequences come from CD4+ T cells sorted from PBMCs, collected 11 to 12 days after vaccination. The chain carries TRBV20-1 and TRBJ2-2; D perhaps matches TRBD1 (5 bases). This sequence was found in a man aged 50 to 59 who received an inactivated influenza vaccine. CDR3 sequence (DNA): TGCGCAGGGTTTCCGAACACCGGGGAGCTGTTTTTT. Encoded protein: CAGFPNTGELFF.